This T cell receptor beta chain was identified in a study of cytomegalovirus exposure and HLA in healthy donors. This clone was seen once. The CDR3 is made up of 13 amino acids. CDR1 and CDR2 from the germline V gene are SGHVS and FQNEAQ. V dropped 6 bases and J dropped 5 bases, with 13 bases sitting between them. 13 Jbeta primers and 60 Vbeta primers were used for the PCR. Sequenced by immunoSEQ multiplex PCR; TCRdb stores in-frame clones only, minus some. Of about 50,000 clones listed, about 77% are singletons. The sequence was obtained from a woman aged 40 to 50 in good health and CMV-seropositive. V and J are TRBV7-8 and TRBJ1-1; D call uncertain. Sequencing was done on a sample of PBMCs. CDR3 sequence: CASSLTPTTEAFF. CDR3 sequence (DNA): TGTGCCAGCAGTTTAACACCGACTACTGAAGCTTTCTTT.